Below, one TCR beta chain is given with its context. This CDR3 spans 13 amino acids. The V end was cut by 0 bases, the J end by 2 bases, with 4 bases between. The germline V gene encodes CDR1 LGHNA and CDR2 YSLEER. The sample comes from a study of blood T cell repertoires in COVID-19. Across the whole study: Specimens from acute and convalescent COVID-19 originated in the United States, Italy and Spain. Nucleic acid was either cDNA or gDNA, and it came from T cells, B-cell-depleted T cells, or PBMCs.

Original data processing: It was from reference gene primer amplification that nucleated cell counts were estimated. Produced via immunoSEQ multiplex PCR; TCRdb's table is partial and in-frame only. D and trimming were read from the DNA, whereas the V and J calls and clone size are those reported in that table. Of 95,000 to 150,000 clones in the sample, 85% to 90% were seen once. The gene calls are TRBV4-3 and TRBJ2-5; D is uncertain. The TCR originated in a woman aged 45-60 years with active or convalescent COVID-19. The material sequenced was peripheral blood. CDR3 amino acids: CASSQDLQETQYF. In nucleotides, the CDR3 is TGCGCCAGCAGCCAAGACCTACAAGAGACCCAGTACTTC.